This entry lists 28 T cell receptor beta chains sequenced from one sample in a study of shared clonotypes between healthy human individuals. This table comes from immunoSEQ multiplex PCR, and its TCRdb copy is limited to in-frame clones, with some not included. The table shows around 2.5 million clones, with 80% to 95% occurring only once. The specimen was naive CD4+ T cells from PBMCs. Regarding subset: CD45RA+ positively selected. The receptors shown here come from a man aged 18 to 29 in good health. Some clones in this sample may be carry-over from other donors' samples.

The chain has TRBV28 and TRBJ1-2; D possibly corresponds to TRBD1 (5 bases). CDR1 and CDR2 (germline): MDHEN, SYDVKM. The CDR3 spans 15 residues. V lost 4 bases, J lost 2 bases, and 14 bases lay in between. The chain's CDR3 is CASSSPGGRNYGYTF. The CDR3 bases are TGTGCCAGCAGTTCCCCGGGGGGAAGAAACTATGGCTACACCTTC.

J is TRBJ2-5 and V is TRBV19; 15 nucleotides agree with TRBD2. This CDR3 comprises 15 residues. Germline values: CDR1 LNHDA, CDR2 SQIVND (reference sequence). V gave up 7 bases and J gave up 4 bases; unmatched junction bases: 4. The CDR3 region has the DNA TGTGCCAGTAAACGGACTAGCGGGAGGGCAGAGACCCAGTACTTC. Translated: CASKRTSGRAETQYF.

In this sample, this clone turned up once. This CDR3 is also generated by other DNA sequences in the sample. J is TRBJ2-3 and V is TRBV7-3; TRBD2 matches 14 bases. From germline, CDR1 is SGHTA and CDR2 FQGTGA. The CDR3 runs 15 residues. J gave up 5 bases and V 4 bases, and 2 bases lay outside the gene matches. For the CDR3, the DNA is TGTGCCAGCAGCTCGGGACTAGCGGGAGTAGATACGCAGTATTTT. This encodes CASSSGLAGVDTQYF.

The chain joins TRBV19 to TRBJ2-5; tentative D call: TRBD1 (7 bases). Germline V gene sequence: CDR1 LNHDA, CDR2 SQIVND (reference sequence). Between the trimmed V and J ends, which lost 6 bases and 9 bases, there was a span of 26 bases. CDR3 size: 16 residues. The CDR3 coding sequence is TGTGCCAGTAGCGAACGTGGGGCAGGGGGGATCGCGGCCCAGTACTTC. The encoded protein is CASSERGAGGIAAQYF.

V usage is TRBV7-9 and J usage is TRBJ2-1, with 8 bases matching TRBD1. In germline, CDR1 is SEHNR, CDR2 FQNEAQ (reference sequence). There are 15 residues in the CDR3. The ends lost 1 base at V and 5 bases at J; junction bases unmatched: 4. CDR3 nucleotide sequence: TGTGCCAGCAGCTTAGGCCAGGGGGCAAACAATGAGCAGTTCTTC. Translated, it gives CASSLGQGANNEQFF.

The chain uses TRBV6-6 and TRBJ1-4; 7 bases agree with TRBD1. J gave up 3 bases and V 4 bases, and 2 bases lay outside the gene matches. Germline lookup yields CDR1 MNHNY and CDR2 SVGAGI (reference sequence). The CDR3 extends over 14 amino acids. CDR3 residues: CASSFQGANEKLFF. The DNA of the CDR3 is TGTGCCAGCAGTTTCCAGGGGGCTAATGAAAAACTGTTTTTT.

V usage is TRBV27 and J usage is TRBJ2-1; 9 nucleotides match TRBD2. The CDR3 is 17 amino acids. Germline V gene data show CDR1 as MNHEY and CDR2 as SMNVEV (reference sequence). After removal of 5 bases from V and 0 bases from J, the junction contained 8 bases not matched to a gene. Written as DNA, the CDR3 is TGTGCCAGCAGTCCCTCGCCTAGCGGGAACTCCTACAATGAGCAGTTCTTC. This codes for CASSPSPSGNSYNEQFF.

The chain links TRBV28 to TRBJ2-2, with 9 nucleotides matching TRBD1. CDR3 length equals 16 residues. V shed 1 base and J 5 bases; nucleotides not matched to a gene: 5. CDR1 MDHEN and CDR2 SYDVKM come from the germline V gene. The CDR3 is CASSLFGDRETGELFF. CDR3 bases: TGTGCCAGCAGTTTATTTGGGGACAGGGAAACCGGGGAGCTGTTTTTT. The full variable domain, with the rest looked up from reference TRBV28 and TRBJ2-2, is DVKVTQSSRYLVKRTGEKVFLECVQDMDHENMFWYRQDPGLGLRLIYFSYDVKMKEKGDIPEGYSVSREKKERFSLILESASTNQTSMYLCASSLFGDRETGELFFGEGSRLTVL.

The chain couples TRBV13 to TRBJ2-7, with D tentatively TRBD2 (6 bases). The CDR3 totals 14 residues. V was pared by 5 bases and J by 9 bases, with 20 bases between. Germline V gene data show CDR1 as PRHDT and CDR2 as FYEKMQ (reference sequence). CDR3 region: CASSPRDFPTMQYF. CDR3 nucleotides: TGTGCCAGCAGCCCACGGGACTTTCCTACGATGCAGTACTTC.

Comments on this clone: The same CDR3 is also encoded by other DNA sequences in this sample. The rearrangement links TRBV5-1 to TRBJ1-1; no clear D. V dropped 0 bases and J dropped 1 base, with 7 bases sitting between them. CDR1 is SGHRS and CDR2 is YFSETQ in the germline V gene. The CDR3 is 14 amino acids. CDR3 sequence reads: CASSLVSGNTEAFF. CDR3 DNA: TGCGCCAGCAGCTTGGTAAGCGGGAACACTGAAGCTTTCTTT.

The chain recombines TRBV4-2 with TRBJ2-6, with D possibly being TRBD1 or TRBD2 (5 bases each). Looked up from germline, CDR1 is LGHNA and CDR2 is YNFKEQ. This CDR3 is built from 19 residues. Trimming left V 1 base short and J 0 bases short, with 16 bases between. CDR3 in amino acids: CASSQVGAGTSSGANVLTF. CDR3 bases: TGTGCCAGCAGCCAAGTCGGGGCTGGGACCAGCTCTGGGGCCAACGTCCTGACTTTC.

J is TRBJ2-1 and V is TRBV5-1; 10 nucleotides match TRBD2. V shed 2 bases, J shed 2 bases, and the junction held 4 bases outside the gene matches. Germline V gene lookup returns CDR1 SGHRS and CDR2 YFSETQ. The CDR3 runs to 16 residues. CDR3 sequence: CASSLAGLATYNEQFF. Here the CDR3 DNA reads TGCGCCAGCAGCTTAGCGGGACTAGCGACCTACAATGAGCAGTTCTTC.

V usage is TRBV19 and J usage is TRBJ2-2; 7 bases agree with TRBD1. There are 16 residues in the CDR3. Germline V gene sequence: CDR1 LNHDA, CDR2 SQIVND (reference sequence). V lost 5 bases, J lost 4 bases, and 10 bases stayed unmatched. The CDR3 protein is CASSSPRQGTTGELFF. In nucleotides, the CDR3 is TGTGCCAGTAGTTCTCCTCGACAGGGTACCACCGGGGAGCTGTTTTTT. The variable domain in full, with the rest retrieved from reference TRBV19 and TRBJ2-2, is DGGITQSPKYLFRKEGQNVTLSCEQNLNHDAMYWYRQDPGQGLRLIYYSQIVNDFQKGDIAEGYSVSREKKESFPLTVTSAQKNPTAFYLCASSSPRQGTTGELFFGEGSRLTVL.

About this clone itself: It may be a read error: a sequence one base away is much more abundant. This CDR3 is also generated by other DNA sequences in the sample. This chain links TRBV5-6 with TRBJ2-3; no reliable D call. The CDR3 runs to 11 residues. Trimming pared 1 base from V and 3 bases from J, leaving 0 bases between. Germline CDR1 and CDR2: SGHDT and YYEEEE. The CDR3 here is CASSLTDTQYF. The CDR3 DNA follows: TGTGCCAGCAGCTTGACAGATACGCAGTATTTT.

The chain is built from TRBV28 and TRBJ2-7, with a possible D match to TRBD1 (5 bases). Germline CDR1 reads MDHEN; CDR2 reads SYDVKM. This CDR3 spans 16 amino acids. Trimming pared 4 bases from V and 5 bases from J, leaving 21 bases between. The DNA for the CDR3 is TGTGCCAGCAGTTCCCCCCCCGGGCAGGGAAGCCACGAGCAGTACTTC. This translates into CASSSPPGQGSHEQYF.

The V call is TRBV5-4, the J call TRBJ2-3, with 8 nucleotides matching TRBD2. Germline V gene data show CDR1 as SGHNT and CDR2 as YYREEE (reference sequence). With V trimmed by 4 bases and J by 0 bases, 7 bases remained unmatched. This CDR3 comprises 16 residues. CDR3 in amino acids: CASSPGGTRSTDTQYF. CDR3 sequence (DNA): TGTGCCAGCAGCCCCGGCGGGACTAGAAGCACAGATACGCAGTATTTT.

The chain carries TRBV7-9 and TRBJ2-7, with D perhaps being TRBD1 or TRBD2 (6 bases each). Germline CDR1 reads SEHNR; CDR2 reads FQNEAQ (reference sequence). The V end was cut by 4 bases, the J end by 5 bases, with 12 bases between. The CDR3 loop spans 13 amino acids. CDR3 residues: CASSWTGADEQYF. DNA for the CDR3: TGTGCCAGCAGCTGGACGGGGGCTGACGAGCAGTACTTC.

V usage is TRBV7-9 and J usage is TRBJ1-4; no clear D. CDR3 length: 15 amino acids. Per germline, CDR1 SEHNR and CDR2 FQNEAQ (reference sequence). Trimming took 2 bases from V and 6 from J, leaving 13 bases between them. The CDR3 spells CASSLISGVDEKLFF. Here the CDR3 DNA reads TGTGCCAGCAGCTTAATTTCTGGGGTCGATGAAAAACTGTTTTTT.

Turning to this clone: The same CDR3 also results from other DNA sequences found in this sample. This chain uses TRBV10-3 with TRBJ1-1; D is ambiguous. Germline lookup yields CDR1 ENHRY and CDR2 SYGVKD. This CDR3 is built from 12 residues. V was trimmed by 6 bases and J by 1 base, leaving 6 bases between them. CDR3: CAISVGNTEAFF. The CDR3 bases are TGTGCCATCAGCGTTGGGAACACTGAAGCTTTCTTT.

The chain carries TRBV5-6 and TRBJ1-4; D gene unclear. The CDR3 contains 13 residues. With 0 bases removed from V and 5 bases from J, the gap between germline ends came to 5 bases. Germline CDR1 SGHDT, CDR2 YYEEEE. CDR3 protein: CASSLDSNEKLFF. DNA for the CDR3: TGTGCCAGCAGCTTGGATTCCAATGAAAAACTGTTTTTT.

V is TRBV4-1 and J is TRBJ2-7; 13 bases agree with TRBD2. The CDR3 has 18 residues. The V gene end was trimmed by 1 base and the J gene end by 2 bases; junction bases not matched to a gene: 8. CDR1 MGHRA and CDR2 YSYEKL come from the germline V gene. The CDR3 spells CASSQGLLAGGPAYEQYF. The CDR3 DNA is TGCGCCAGCAGCCAAGGCCTACTAGCGGGAGGGCCCGCCTACGAGCAGTACTTC.

The rearrangement links TRBV21-1 to TRBJ2-7. TRBV21-1 is reported as a pseudogene. There are 12 residues in the CDR3. This CDR3 reads CASIPRPVEQYF. For the CDR3, the DNA is TGTGCCAGCATACCGAGACCCGTCGAGCAGTACTTC.

This clone showed up just once. The V and J genes are TRBV5-1 and TRBJ2-7; TRBD1 matches at 7 bases. The V segment lost 0 bases and the J segment 3 bases; nucleotides outside the gene matches: 6. Germline V CDR1 and CDR2: SGHRS, YFSETQ. CDR3 length equals 15 residues. DNA of the CDR3: TGCGCCAGCAGCTTGGCCGCCGGGACAGTCTACGAGCAGTACTTC. Translated: CASSLAAGTVYEQYF. The variable domain in full, completed from reference TRBV5-1 and TRBJ2-7, reads KAGVTQTPRYLIKTRGQQVTLSCSPISGHRSVSWYQQTPGQGLQFLFEYFSETQRNKGNFPGRFSGRQFSNSRSEMNVSTLELGDSALYLCASSLAAGTVYEQYFGPGTRLTVT.

The gene calls are TRBV18 and TRBJ1-1; a weak D match, TRBD1 (6 bases). Per germline, CDR1 KGHSH and CDR2 LQKENI. Trimming stripped 4 bases from V and 4 bases from J, with 22 bases between. The CDR3 is 17 amino acids. The CDR3 region is CASSRLPGAPRVTEAFF. The CDR3 bases are TGTGCCAGCTCACGCCTCCCAGGGGCCCCAAGGGTCACTGAAGCTTTCTTT.

The V call is TRBV4-2, the J call TRBJ1-2, with D possibly TRBD1 on 5 matching bases. V was cut by 1 base and J by 4 bases, with 13 bases left in between. Germline-derived CDR1 and CDR2 are LGHNA and YNFKEQ. This CDR3 comprises 15 residues. Written as DNA, the CDR3 is TGTGCCAGCAGCCAAGTTCTTGCCGGGGCCTATGGCTACACCTTC. Its translation is CASSQVLAGAYGYTF.

This clone occurred once. The chain uses TRBV4-2 and TRBJ2-1; D is ambiguous. The CDR3 is made up of 16 amino acids. V lost 0 bases and J lost 0, with 9 bases in between. Germline V gene data show CDR1 as LGHNA and CDR2 as YNFKEQ. CDR3 DNA: TGTGCCAGCAGCCAAGATTACCTAAGCTCCTACAATGAGCAGTTCTTC. Translating it yields CASSQDYLSSYNEQFF.

The rearrangement joins TRBV2 to TRBJ1-2; unclear D gene. The CDR3 is made up of 13 amino acids. CDR1 and CDR2 (germline): SNHLY, FYNNEI. V lost 2 bases to trimming and J lost 6 bases, with 10 bases between them. The CDR3 here is CASSEIGKNGYTF. The CDR3 nucleotides read TGTGCCAGCAGTGAAATAGGGAAGAATGGCTACACCTTC. Supplemented by reference TRBV2 and TRBJ1-2, the full variable domain reads EPEVTQTPSHQVTQMGQEVILRCVPISNHLYFYWYRQILGQKVEFLVSFYNNEISEKSEIFDDQFSVERPDGSNFTLKIRSTKLEDSAMYFCASSEIGKNGYTFGSGTRLTVV.

The chain recombines TRBV29-1 with TRBJ2-1; 7 bases match TRBD2. The germline gives CDR1 SQVTM, CDR2 ANQGSEA. The CDR3 totals 14 residues. Trimming cost V 3 bases and J 1 base; bases outside gene matches: 3. The CDR3 DNA reads as TGCAGCGTTGAGCGACTAGCTTCCTACAATGAGCAGTTCTTC. Translating it yields CSVERLASYNEQFF.